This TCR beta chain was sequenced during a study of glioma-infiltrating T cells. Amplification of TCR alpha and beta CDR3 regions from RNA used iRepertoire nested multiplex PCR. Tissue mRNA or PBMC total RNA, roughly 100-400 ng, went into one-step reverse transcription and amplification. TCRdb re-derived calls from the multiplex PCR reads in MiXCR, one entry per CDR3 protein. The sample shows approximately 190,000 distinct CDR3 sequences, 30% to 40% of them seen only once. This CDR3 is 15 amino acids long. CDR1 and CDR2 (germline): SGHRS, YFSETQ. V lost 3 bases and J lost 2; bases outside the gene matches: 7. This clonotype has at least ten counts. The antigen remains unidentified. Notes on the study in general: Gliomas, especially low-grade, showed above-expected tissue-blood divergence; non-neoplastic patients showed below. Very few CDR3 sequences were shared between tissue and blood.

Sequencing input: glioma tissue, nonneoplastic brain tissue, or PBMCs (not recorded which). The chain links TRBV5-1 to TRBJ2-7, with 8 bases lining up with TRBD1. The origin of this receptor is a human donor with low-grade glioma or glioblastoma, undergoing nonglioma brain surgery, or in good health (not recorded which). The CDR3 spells CASSSSGTGTYEQYF. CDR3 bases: TGCGCCAGCAGCTCCTCCGGGACAGGCACCTACGAGCAGTACTTC.